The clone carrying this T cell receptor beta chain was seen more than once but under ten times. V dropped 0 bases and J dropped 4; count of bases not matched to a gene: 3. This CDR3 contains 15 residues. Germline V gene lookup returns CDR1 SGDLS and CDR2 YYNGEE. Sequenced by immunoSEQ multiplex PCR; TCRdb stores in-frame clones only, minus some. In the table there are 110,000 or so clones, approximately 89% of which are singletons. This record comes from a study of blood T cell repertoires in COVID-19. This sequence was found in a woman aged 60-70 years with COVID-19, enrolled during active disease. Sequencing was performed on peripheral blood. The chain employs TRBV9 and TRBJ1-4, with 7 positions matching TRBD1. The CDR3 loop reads CASSVEGTVNEKLFF. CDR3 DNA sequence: TGTGCCAGCAGCGTAGAAGGGACAGTTAATGAAAAACTGTTTTTT.